The rows below give T cell receptor beta chains drawn from one sample of a study of graft-versus-host responses after intestinal transplantation. Assay: immunoSEQ multiplex PCR; the TCRdb copy retains only in-frame clones and omits some. The repertoire holds about 88,000 clones, with roughly 93% as singletons. For these receptors, no antigen is known. Source: unstimulated CD4+ T cells sorted from spleen or lymph node cells, taken before transplant. All receptors come from a human donor who was the organ donor for an intestinal transplant. The CDR3 runs from the conserved cysteine through the conserved F or W. The order of the fields is CDR3 protein, CDR3 DNA, CDR3 length, J gene, V gene, D gene, clone size. A D gene is named only where the DNA matches it firmly. Only some rows state a clone size, as once, few, many or a class for expanded clones.

CASSAYTGEQFF,TGTGCCAGCAGTGCCTATACAGGGGAGCAGTTCTTC,12,TRBJ2-1,TRBV6-4,.,.
CASSYTWTSGLDTQYF,TGTGCCAGCAGTTACACTTGGACTAGCGGTTTAGATACGCAGTATTTT,16,TRBJ2-3,TRBV6-5,TRBD2,.
CASRLLAGPSYEQYF,TGTGCCAGCAGACTACTAGCGGGGCCCTCCTACGAGCAGTACTTC,15,TRBJ2-7,TRBV6-6,TRBD2,.
CSVEGGTGEPEAFF,TGCAGCGTTGAAGGAGGGACAGGGGAGCCTGAAGCTTTCTTT,14,TRBJ1-1,TRBV29-1,TRBD1,.
CASSTQGGGIEKLFF,TGTGCCAGCAGTACACAGGGCGGCGGGATTGAAAAACTGTTTTTT,15,TRBJ1-4,TRBV6-1,.,.
CASSLDRGRNQPQHF,TGTGCCAGCTCACTGGACAGGGGGCGTAATCAGCCCCAGCATTTT,15,TRBJ1-5,TRBV18,TRBD1,.
CASSVPPGQGISGNTIYF,TGTGCCAGCAGCGTACCGCCGGGACAGGGGATCTCTGGAAACACCATATATTTT,18,TRBJ1-3,TRBV5-8,TRBD1,.
CASSMGTGETQYF,TGTGCCAGTAGTATGGGGACCGGAGAGACCCAGTACTTC,13,TRBJ2-5,TRBV19,.,once
CASSVAGTAGNTIYF,TGTGCCAGCAGCGTAGCTGGGACAGCGGGAAACACCATATATTTT,15,TRBJ1-3,TRBV9,TRBD1,.
CASSLGQGGYTF,TGTGCCAGCAGCTTGGGACAGGGTGGCTACACCTTC,12,TRBJ1-2,TRBV5-6,TRBD1,.
CASQEQAGYTF,TGTGCCAGCCAAGAACAGGCTGGCTACACCTTC,11,TRBJ1-2,TRBV28,.,once
CASSPGLLNQPQHF,TGTGCCAGCAGCCCGGGACTGCTTAATCAGCCCCAGCATTTT,14,TRBJ1-5,TRBV6-5,.,once
CASSYMGGTNGYTF,TGTGCCAGCAGTTATATGGGGGGCACCAATGGCTACACCTTC,14,TRBJ1-2,TRBV6-5,.,.
CASSFPGQGTDTQYF,TGCGCCAGCAGCTTCCCGGGACAGGGTACAGATACGCAGTATTTT,15,TRBJ2-3,TRBV5-1,TRBD1,.
CASSLVTGSAEAFF,TGTGCCAGCAGCTTAGTGACAGGGTCGGCTGAAGCTTTCTTT,14,TRBJ1-1,TRBV11-2,TRBD1,.
CASSSGTGKGNTIYF,TGTGCCAGCAGCTCCGGGACAGGGAAAGGAAACACCATATATTTT,15,TRBJ1-3,TRBV11-3,TRBD1,.
CASIIHRCFLYEQYF,TGTGCCAGCATCATCCACAGGTGCTTTCTCTACGAGCAGTACTTC,15,TRBJ2-7,TRBV5-6,.,.
CASSPTGSSYEQYF,TGTGCCAGCAGTCCGACAGGGAGCTCCTACGAGCAGTACTTC,14,TRBJ2-7,TRBV9,TRBD1,once
CASSPAGARYEQYF,TGTGCCAGCTCACCGGCGGGGGCGCGCTACGAGCAGTACTTC,14,TRBJ2-7,TRBV18,.,.
CSASLNSGYTF,TGCAGTGCTAGCCTGAACTCTGGCTACACCTTC,11,TRBJ1-2,TRBV20-1,.,.
CASSIAGEEDTQYF,TGTGCCAGTAGTATCGCAGGGGAAGAGGATACGCAGTATTTT,14,TRBJ2-3,TRBV19,.,.
CASKTPGGTDTQYF,TGTGCCAGCAAGACCCCAGGGGGCACAGATACGCAGTATTTT,14,TRBJ2-3,TRBV6-1,.,once
CASSKQRSGELFF,TGTGCCAGCAGTAAACAGAGGTCCGGGGAGCTGTTTTTT,13,TRBJ2-2,TRBV6-1,.,once
CASSLLIGHRRETQYF,TGTGCCAGCAGCTTATTGATTGGACATAGAAGAGAGACCCAGTACTTC,16,TRBJ2-5,TRBV11-2,.,once
CASSQGQQSSYEQYF,TGTGCCAGCTCCCAAGGACAGCAGAGCTCCTACGAGCAGTACTTC,15,TRBJ2-7,TRBV18,.,once
CASSPNNDREQFF,TGTGCCAGCTCACCAAATAACGACCGAGAGCAGTTCTTC,13,TRBJ2-1,TRBV18,.,.
CASSQRTIGQGTGELFF,TGTGCCAGCAGCCAGCGTACAATCGGACAGGGGACCGGGGAGCTGTTTTTT,17,TRBJ2-2,TRBV4-2,TRBD1,.
CASRNLAGNTEAFF,TGTGCCAGCAGAAATCTAGCAGGGAACACTGAAGCTTTCTTT,14,TRBJ1-1,TRBV6-5,.,.
CASSLDWSSYEQYF,TGTGCCAGCAGCTTAGACTGGAGCTCCTACGAGCAGTACTTC,14,TRBJ2-7,TRBV11-3,.,.
CAIGAVANTEAFF,TGTGCCATCGGGGCGGTGGCTAACACTGAAGCTTTCTTT,13,TRBJ1-1,TRBV10-3,.,once
CASSVAGAYNEQFF,TGTGCCAGCAGCGTAGCGGGGGCCTACAATGAGCAGTTCTTC,14,TRBJ2-1,TRBV9,.,.
CASSRYRDRSYEQYF,TGTGCCAGTAGTAGATACCGGGACAGATCCTACGAGCAGTACTTC,15,TRBJ2-7,TRBV19,TRBD1,.
CASSFSGVSYNEQFF,TGTGCCAGCAGCTTTAGCGGGGTCTCCTACAATGAGCAGTTCTTC,15,TRBJ2-1,TRBV9,TRBD2,.
CASSLLPPGQGELRSEKLFF,TGTGCCAGCAGTCTCCTACCTCCGGGACAGGGGGAGCTGAGGAGTGAAAAACTGTTTTTT,20,TRBJ1-4,TRBV28,TRBD1,.
CASSSGQGLTEAFF,TGCGCCAGCAGCTCAGGACAGGGCCTCACTGAAGCTTTCTTT,14,TRBJ1-1,TRBV5-1,TRBD1,once
CASSTMRPTGGASGYTF,TGTGCCAGCAGCACGATGAGACCAACAGGGGGCGCGTCGGGCTACACCTTC,17,TRBJ1-2,TRBV21-1,.,.
CASSRGNQETQYF,TGCGCCAGCAGCCGGGGGAACCAAGAGACCCAGTACTTC,13,TRBJ2-5,TRBV4-1,.,.
CSVERQDTTEAFF,TGCAGCGTTGAACGGCAGGACACCACTGAAGCTTTCTTT,13,TRBJ1-1,TRBV29-1,.,.
CASSLAGQGWNEQYF,TGTGCCAGCAGCTTGGCAGGACAGGGTTGGAACGAGCAGTACTTC,15,TRBJ2-7,TRBV5-8,TRBD1,.
CASSPRDRIMNTEAFF,TGCGCCAGCAGCCCCCGCGACAGGATCATGAACACTGAAGCTTTCTTT,16,TRBJ1-1,TRBV5-1,.,.
CASGFPPVMGDGYTF,TGTGCTAGTGGTTTCCCTCCGGTGATGGGAGATGGCTACACCTTC,15,TRBJ1-2,TRBV12-5,.,.
CASSYSGGPTEAFF,TGTGCCAGCAGTTACAGCGGGGGCCCCACTGAAGCTTTCTTT,14,TRBJ1-1,TRBV6-6,.,.
CASSPGDRVSYEQYF,TGTGCCAGCAGCCCGGGGGACAGGGTATCCTACGAGCAGTACTTC,15,TRBJ2-7,TRBV4-2,TRBD1,.